The T cell receptor (beta chain) under discussion was sequenced for a study of cytomegalovirus exposure and HLA in healthy donors. General observations from the study: The study labeled approximately 150 TCR beta chains cytomegalovirus-associated. At a 0.05 false discovery rate, a later analysis found approximately 17,000 TCR beta sequences to be associated with HLA alleles.

It was with 60 Vbeta and 13 Jbeta primers that the PCR ran. Methods used by the authors: It was a later analysis that counted roughly 79 million unique TCR beta chains, of which about 10 million were shared. Produced via immunoSEQ multiplex PCR; TCRdb's table is partial and in-frame only. V and J calls and clone size are copied from that table; D and trimming were computed from the DNA. The table includes 150,000 to 200,000 clones, about 77% detected once. Note on this clone: Its target is unknown.

Input material: PBMCs. This TCR was sampled from a woman in her 30s in good health and CMV-seropositive.

The CDR3 here is CASSLGTSGGPRTDTQYF. In nucleotides, the CDR3 is TGTGCCAGCAGCTTGGGGACTAGCGGGGGACCTCGCACAGATACGCAGTATTTT. The rearrangement joins TRBV7-6 to TRBJ2-3, with 14 bases fitting TRBD2. The germline CDR1 and CDR2 sequences are SGHVS and FNYEAQ. The J segment lost 1 base and the V segment lost 3 bases, leaving 6 bases of the junction unmatched. This CDR3 region has 18 residues.